A single sample gave rise to the 30 T cell receptor beta chains below, sequenced in a study of shared clonotypes between healthy human individuals (dated by TCRdb to the early 2020s). The library was obtained by the immunoSEQ multiplex PCR assay. TCRdb mirrors the immuneACCESS table, restricted to in-frame sequences. Some clones are absent from its copies; in checked studies, under half trace to an unresolved V gene, and the reason for the others is unknown. This sample has millions of clones in its table, and roughly 94% of those were observed once. Of the sample, 0.13% falls within the top ten clones. Material for sequencing was naive CD4+ T cells sorted from blood. The cell subset or site label of this sample denotes: CD45RA+ positively selected. The receptor source for this set is a man aged 18 to 30 in good health.

Worth noting for this clone: At the DNA level, this CDR3 is encoded by other sequences in the same sample as well. The chain couples TRBV10-1 to TRBJ2-7; D is unresolved. Between the trimmed V and J ends, which lost 2 bases and 1 base, there was a span of 6 bases. The V gene's germline CDR1 is WNHNN and CDR2 SYGVQD (reference sequence). This CDR3 comprises 13 residues. The CDR3 is CASSEASSYEQYF. In DNA, the CDR3 is TGCGCCAGCAGTGAGGCCAGTTCCTACGAGCAGTACTTC.

Regarding this clone: The sample contains more than one DNA sequence encoding this CDR3. The rearrangement joins TRBV7-9 to TRBJ1-6; perhaps TRBD1 as D (5 bases). V was clipped by 5 bases and J by 4 bases, with 9 bases between them. CDR1 is SEHNR, CDR2 FQNEAQ, per germline (reference sequence). This CDR3 is built from 14 residues. The CDR3 bases are TGTGCCAGCAGCCTCGGGGGGTATAATTCACCCCTCCACTTT. Translating gives CASSLGGYNSPLHF.

J is TRBJ2-1 and V is TRBV30; D is unclear. CDR3 length: 13 residues. Germline V gene sequence: CDR1 GTSNPN, CDR2 SVGIG (reference sequence). V shed 0 bases and J shed 4 bases, with 7 bases lying between them. CDR3 sequence: CAWSVDFYNEQFF. CDR3 bases: TGTGCCTGGAGTGTCGACTTTTACAATGAGCAGTTCTTC.

The chain is built from TRBV27 and TRBJ2-7, with D possibly being TRBD1 (7 bases). The CDR3 consists of 16 residues. With 2 bases removed from V and 1 base from J, the gap between germline ends came to 15 bases. CDR1 MNHEY and CDR2 SMNVEV come from the germline V gene (reference sequence). The CDR3 DNA reads as TGTGCCAGCAGTTTACGAACGACAGGGAGGTCCTACGAGCAGTACTTC. Protein product: CASSLRTTGRSYEQYF.

The chain uses TRBV6-4 and TRBJ1-2, with D perhaps matching TRBD1 (5 bases). The CDR3 spans 14 residues. V lost 0 bases and J lost 4, with 9 bases in between. Looked up from germline, CDR1 is MRHNA and CDR2 is SNTAGT. The CDR3 region has the DNA TGTGCCAGCAGTGACTCCGGGGGTTCCTATGGCTACACCTTC. Its translation is CASSDSGGSYGYTF.

This clone has only one observation. The genes are TRBV27 and TRBJ1-2; D is undetermined. The CDR3 is 15 residues long. V shed 2 bases and J shed 0 bases, with 10 bases lying between them. Per germline, CDR1 MNHEY and CDR2 SMNVEV (reference sequence). The CDR3 DNA sequence: TGTGCCAGCAGTTTAAAATCCGGAGCTAACTATGGCTACACCTTC. Its translation is CASSLKSGANYGYTF.

This chain links TRBV4-2 with TRBJ2-7, with no clear D. Between the trimmed V and J ends, which lost 1 base and 6 bases, there was a span of 10 bases. Germline loops: CDR1 LGHNA, CDR2 YNFKEQ. The CDR3 spans 13 residues. CDR3 sequence: CASSQGRTLEQYF. Written as DNA, the CDR3 is TGTGCCAGCAGCCAAGGACGGACCCTCGAGCAGTACTTC.

The chain has TRBV5-1 and TRBJ1-1; 8 nucleotides line up with TRBD1. V dropped 2 bases and J dropped 3; count of bases not matched to a gene: 6. CDR1 is SGHRS, CDR2 YFSETQ, per germline. The CDR3 has 15 amino acids. Written as DNA, the CDR3 is TGCGCCAGCAGCTTACAGGGGGTAGGGGACACTGAAGCTTTCTTT. Translated, it gives CASSLQGVGDTEAFF.

This chain connects TRBV5-1 to TRBJ2-7; TRBD2 matches at 7 bases. This CDR3 is built from 15 residues. CDR1 and CDR2 (germline): SGHRS, YFSETQ. V was clipped by 6 bases and J by 1 base; unmatched bases: 10. This CDR3 is CASTPTGAGSYEQYF. DNA for the CDR3: TGCGCCAGCACCCCGACCGGAGCGGGGTCCTACGAGCAGTACTTC.

The rearrangement uses TRBV29-1 and TRBJ1-1; D gene unclear. This CDR3 region has 16 residues. Germline V gene lookup returns CDR1 SQVTM and CDR2 ANQGSEA. V lost 5 bases and J lost 7, with 26 bases in between. CDR3 DNA sequence: TGCAGCGTTATCCCAGAGCACCGCTGGTGGGCGGTTGAAGCTTTCTTT. Its protein is CSVIPEHRWWAVEAFF.

The genes are TRBV10-3 and TRBJ2-7, with TRBD2 as a possible D gene (6 bases). Germline V gives CDR1 ENHRY, CDR2 SYGVKD. V was cut by 3 bases and J by 2 bases, with 14 bases left in between. This CDR3 region has 15 residues. CDR3 region: CAISDLREEPYEQYF. DNA for the CDR3: TGTGCCATCAGTGACCTTAGGGAGGAACCCTACGAGCAGTACTTC.

On this clone: In the same sample, other DNA sequences code for this CDR3. The rearrangement uses TRBV7-2 and TRBJ2-5; no clear D. The CDR3 is 14 residues long. Germline lookup yields CDR1 SGHTA and CDR2 FQGNSA. Trimming shortened V by 1 base and J by 1 base, and 7 bases separated the two germline ends. CDR3 sequence: CASSLGVSQETQYF. The CDR3 nucleotides are TGTGCCAGCAGCTTAGGGGTGAGCCAAGAGACCCAGTACTTC.

In regard to this clone: Other DNA sequences in the sample encode the same CDR3. This chain links TRBV30 with TRBJ2-4; possibly TRBD2 for D (5 bases). The ends were cut back, 0 bases at V and 1 base at J, with 7 bases in the middle. Germline V CDR1 and CDR2: GTSNPN, SVGIG (reference sequence). This CDR3 has 14 residues. In DNA, the CDR3 is TGTGCCTGGAGTGTACGCGGGGCCAAAAACATTCAGTACTTC. Its protein product is CAWSVRGAKNIQYF.

The V and J genes are TRBV5-6 and TRBJ2-3; D not resolved. The ends were cut back, 1 base at V and 0 bases at J, with 9 bases in the middle. CDR1 and CDR2 from the germline V gene are SGHDT and YYEEEE. The CDR3 consists of 15 residues. The CDR3 here is CASSLRRISTDTQYF. As DNA, the CDR3 is TGTGCCAGCAGCTTGCGACGGATAAGCACAGATACGCAGTATTTT.

For this clone: Other DNA sequences in this sample translate to the same CDR3. This chain uses TRBV11-3 with TRBJ2-3; a possible D gene is TRBD1 (5 bases). Trimming took off 3 bases at V and 3 bases at J, with 7 bases between the two ends. The CDR3 is 13 amino acids. The germline gives CDR1 SGHNT, CDR2 YENEEA. CDR3 sequence reads: CASSLGRTDTQYF. In DNA, the CDR3 is TGTGCCAGCAGCTTGGGGCGGACAGATACGCAGTATTTT.

This clone was recorded only once. V and J are TRBV5-6 and TRBJ2-3; 9 bases are shared with TRBD1. The germline V gene has CDR1 SGHDT and CDR2 YYEEEE. CDR3 length: 16 amino acids. J gave up 2 bases and V 0 bases, and 4 bases lay outside the gene matches. The CDR3 reads CASSLGRDRVTDTQYF. CDR3 in DNA: TGTGCCAGCAGCTTGGGACGGGACAGGGTCACAGATACGCAGTATTTT.

With regard to this clone: The junction does not match germline at one end; this may be a read error. The chain carries TRBV7-7 and TRBJ1-4; D is perhaps TRBD1 (5 bases). Germline CDR1 is SSHAT and CDR2 is FNYEAQ (reference sequence). The CDR3 is made up of 13 amino acids. The CDR3 DNA sequence: TGTGCTAGCAGCTTAGCCCAGGGTGAAAAACTGTTTTTT. This translates into CASSLAQGEKLFF.

With respect to this clone: Other DNA sequences in the sample encode the same CDR3. The chain combines TRBV18 with TRBJ1-5; 8 nucleotides line up with TRBD1. V trimming: 3 bases; J trimming: 7 bases; junction bases outside the gene matches: 8. This CDR3 has 15 residues. CDR1 is KGHSH and CDR2 is LQKENI in the germline V gene. Written as DNA, the CDR3 is TGTGCCAGCTCACCCCCAGGCAGGGGGCAGCAGCCCCAGCATTTT. Translating gives CASSPPGRGQQPQHF.

Note on this clone: Given a much more abundant clone one base away, this may be a read error. The chain joins TRBV30 to TRBJ2-7; D might be TRBD2 (6 bases). V lost 8 bases to trimming and J lost 1 base, with 15 bases between them. This CDR3 is 13 amino acids long. Germline V gives CDR1 GTSNPN, CDR2 SVGIG (reference sequence). CDR3 sequence: CAGTNGSSYEQYF. The CDR3 nucleotides are TGTGCCGGCACTAACGGGAGTTCCTACGAGCAGTACTTC.

This chain joins TRBV5-1 and TRBJ2-1, with 9 bases aligning to TRBD2. In germline, CDR1 is SGHRS, CDR2 YFSETQ. This CDR3 has 15 residues. Unmatched junction bases numbered 6, after V lost 6 bases and J lost 2 bases. The CDR3 region has the DNA TGCGCCAGCACCTTTAGCGGGAGCACCTACAATGAGCAGTTCTTC. This translates into CASTFSGSTYNEQFF.

The rearrangement uses TRBV28 and TRBJ1-2, with D unresolved. This CDR3 region has 12 residues. CDR1 and CDR2 (germline): MDHEN, SYDVKM. Trimming shortened V by 2 bases and J by 5 bases, and 6 bases separated the two germline ends. CDR3 in DNA: TGTGCCAGCAGTTTACCTCCGTATGGCTACACCTTC. Amino acids: CASSLPPYGYTF.

Note on this clone: One junction end disagrees with the germline gene, perhaps due to a read error. The rearrangement joins TRBV7-2 to TRBJ2-1, with D possibly TRBD1 on 5 matching bases. The CDR3 loop spans 12 amino acids. CDR1 and CDR2 (germline): SGHTA, FQGNSA. The CDR3 DNA sequence: TGTGCCAGCAGGTTAGGGGTCAATGAGCAGTTCTTC. It yields the protein CASRLGVNEQFF.

The chain couples TRBV28 to TRBJ1-4, with TRBD1 as a possible D gene (6 bases). Germline-derived CDR1 and CDR2 are MDHEN and SYDVKM. Deletions cut 3 bases from V and 7 bases from J, with 12 bases between. This CDR3 comprises 14 residues. The CDR3 loop reads CASSFRGAGEKLFF. Written as DNA, the CDR3 is TGTGCCAGCAGTTTTAGGGGGGCGGGTGAAAAACTGTTTTTT.

The table lists this clone with a count of one. V gene TRBV10-3 combines with J gene TRBJ2-5; the D gene could be TRBD1 or TRBD2 (5 bases each). CDR1 ENHRY and CDR2 SYGVKD come from the germline V gene. The CDR3 runs 13 residues. Trimming took 8 bases from V and 5 from J, leaving 15 bases between them. CDR3 residues: CAISEGRPETQYF. DNA of the CDR3: TGTGCCATCTCAGAGGGGCGCCCGGAGACCCAGTACTTC.

The chain has TRBV5-4 and TRBJ1-6, with D possibly being TRBD1 (6 bases). Trimming took 2 bases from V and 0 from J, leaving 9 bases between them. The CDR3 is made up of 16 amino acids. CDR1 is SGHNT and CDR2 is YYREEE in the germline V gene (reference sequence). The CDR3 is CASSLQGSSYNSPLHF. The CDR3 coding sequence is TGTGCCAGCAGCTTACAGGGCAGCTCCTATAATTCACCCCTCCACTTT.

The chain has TRBV11-2 and TRBJ2-2; TRBD2 matches 9 bases. The germline V gene has CDR1 SGHAT and CDR2 FQNNGV. V lost 10 bases, J lost 6 bases, and 15 bases stayed unmatched. This CDR3 has 16 amino acids. CDR3 bases: TGTGCCACCCACCCCGGGGTTATAGCGGGAGCCGGGGAGCTGTTTTTT. It is translated as CATHPGVIAGAGELFF.

V and J are TRBV5-4 and TRBJ1-1, with no clear D. The CDR3 contains 13 residues. The V end was cut by 3 bases, the J end by 4 bases, with 10 bases between. Germline V lookup: CDR1 SGHNT, CDR2 YYREEE (reference sequence). CDR3 sequence (DNA): TGTGCCAGCAGCTCTTGGCTGGGCACTGAAGCTTTCTTT. This encodes CASSSWLGTEAFF.

This clone was detected once. Here the CDR3 DNA reads TGTGCCTGGAGTGCCGGGGATCCTGAAGCTTTCTTT. Amino acid sequence: CAWSAGDPEAFF. J is TRBJ1-1 and V is TRBV30; D is ambiguous. The CDR3 consists of 12 residues. V lost 1 base and J 6 bases, leaving 9 bases between the germline ends. Germline-derived CDR1 and CDR2 are GTSNPN and SVGIG (reference sequence).

The count of this clone is one. This chain uses TRBV5-4 with TRBJ2-3; no clear D gene. Trimming removed 1 base at V and 5 bases at J, with 5 bases between. Germline assignment: CDR1 SGHNT and CDR2 YYREEE (reference sequence). This CDR3 has 12 amino acids. The CDR3 DNA sequence: TGTGCCAGCAGCTTGTACGAAGATACGCAGTATTTT. This translates into CASSLYEDTQYF.

Details on this clone: This sample includes further DNA sequences coding for the same CDR3. The V call is TRBV20-1, the J call TRBJ2-7; D is undetermined. Germline lookup yields CDR1 DFQATT and CDR2 SNEGSKA (reference sequence). V shed 0 bases and J shed 4 bases, with 4 bases lying between them. The CDR3 covers 11 residues. The CDR3 loop reads CSARDHYEQYF. CDR3 DNA sequence: TGCAGTGCTAGAGACCATTACGAGCAGTACTTC.